The sequence of this TCR beta chain was determined in a study of OX40 agonist ivuxolimab in advanced cancers. V lost 5 bases and J 4 bases, leaving 11 bases between the germline ends. Germline lookup yields CDR1 GTSNPN and CDR2 SVGIG (reference sequence). There are 12 residues in the CDR3. Using immunoSEQ multiplex PCR, the repertoire was profiled, and TCRdb retains in-frame clones only, with some absent. The table records some 70,000 clones, around 83% of them present only once. The sample here was CD4+ or CD8+ T cells sorted from blood, taken in a trial of the OX40 agonist ivuxolimab. The V gene is TRBV30, the J gene TRBJ1-2; no clear D. The TCR sequence derives from an adult with an advanced solid tumor such as melanoma, head and neck, liver or kidney cancer. In DNA form, the CDR3 reads TGTGCCTGGTATCTGGGGATCTATGGCTACACCTTC. Translated, it gives CAWYLGIYGYTF.